This is a list of T cell receptor beta chains from one sample in a study of blood T cell repertoires in COVID-19. Data came from immunoSEQ multiplex PCR; TCRdb stores just in-frame clones and leaves some out. The data hold some 330,000 clones, with roughly 87% observed a single time. The sample taken for sequencing was PBMCs or T cells enriched from blood (not recorded which). The receptor set was obtained from a woman aged 45-59 years who had recovered from COVID-19. CDR3s include the opening cysteine and the closing phenylalanine or tryptophan. D genes are given only for firm matches. Clone size is stated in some rows and not others, as once, few, many or a class when expanded.

clone_size | d_call | j_call | v_call | cdr3_length | cdr3_nt | cdr3_aa
NA | NA | TRBJ1-2 | TRBV6-2/TRBV6-3 | 16 | TGTGCCAGCAGTTACCCTCCTTCACAAATGAACTATGGCTACACCTTC | CASSYPPSQMNYGYTF
NA | NA | TRBJ2-1 | TRBV7-8 | 14 | TGTGCCAGCAATGACTTGGGGGGAAACAATGAGCAGTTCTTC | CASNDLGGNNEQFF
NA | TRBD2 | TRBJ2-2 | TRBV19 | 15 | TGTGCCAGTAGGGGGGGACTAGCGGTCACCGGGGAGCTGTTTTTT | CASRGGLAVTGELFF
NA | TRBD1 | TRBJ1-6 | TRBV19 | 15 | TGTGCCAGTAGTATAAGTGGGACAGTCGATTCACCCCTCCACTTT | CASSISGTVDSPLHF
NA | NA | TRBJ2-5 | TRBV5-1 | 14 | TGCGCCAGCAGCTCCGGGACTCACCAAGAGACCCAGTACTTC | CASSSGTHQETQYF
NA | TRBD1 | TRBJ1-4 | TRBV7-2 | 15 | TGTGCCAGCAGCTTGGACAGGGGGCATGGAGAAAAACTGTTTTTT | CASSLDRGHGEKLFF
NA | TRBD2 | TRBJ2-3 | TRBV28 | 17 | TGTGCCAGCATGGCGGCTAGCGGGGGGGGAAGCACAGATACGCAGTATTTT | CASMAASGGGSTDTQYF
NA | TRBD1 | TRBJ1-1 | TRBV9 | 13 | TGTGCCAGCAATGGACAGGGCCGGGGGAAAGCTTTCTTT | CASNGQGRGKAFF
NA | NA | TRBJ2-1 | TRBV7-9 | 13 | TGTGCCAGCAGCCCCCTGACCTGGGGCGAGCAGTTCTTC | CASSPLTWGEQFF
NA | TRBD2 | TRBJ2-1 | TRBV9 | 16 | TGTGCCAGCAGCCTCGGACTAGCGGGAGTCGACAATGAGCAGTTCTTC | CASSLGLAGVDNEQFF
NA | NA | TRBJ2-3 | TRBV20-1 | 15 | TGCAGTGCTAGTCCCACATGGGCGAGCACAGATACGCAGTATTTT | CSASPTWASTDTQYF
NA | NA | TRBJ2-5 | TRBV5-1 | 13 | TGCGCCAGCAGAGTGCAGGGCTGGGAGACCCAGTACTTC | CASRVQGWETQYF
NA | TRBD1 | TRBJ1-4 | TRBV4-3 | 15 | TGCGCCAGCAGCCAAGAGGGACAGGGAGACGAAAAACTGTTTTTT | CASSQEGQGDEKLFF
NA | NA | TRBJ1-2 | TRBV11-2 | 17 | TGTGCCACTTCTTCTGTGGGAGGGGGTTATTCCGGCTATGGCTACACCTTC | CATSSVGGGYSGYGYTF
NA | NA | TRBJ2-1 | TRBV5-1 | 15 | TGCGCCAGCAGCTTGGCGGGGGGCGCGTACAATGAGCAGTTCTTC | CASSLAGGAYNEQFF
NA | NA | TRBJ2-1 | TRBV6-5 | 14 | TGTGCCAGCAGTTACCCGGGGCCCGCGGGGGAGCAGTTCTTC | CASSYPGPAGEQFF
NA | NA | TRBJ1-1 | TRBV6-5 | 13 | TGTGCCAGCAGTTTATTTCCGGGAACGGAAGCTTTCTTT | CASSLFPGTEAFF
NA | TRBD2 | TRBJ2-7 | TRBV19 | 14 | TGTGCCAGTAGTTTCAGCGGGAGCGCCTACGAGCAGTACTTC | CASSFSGSAYEQYF
NA | TRBD2 | TRBJ2-1 | TRBV15 | 15 | TGTGCCACCAGCAGAGAGCGGACACTAGCGACCTACACGTTCTTC | CATSRERTLATYTFF
NA | NA | TRBJ2-7 | TRBV5-6 | 16 | TGTGCCAGCAGCTTGGCCGTAAATTCCAGAAACTACGAGCAGTACTTC | CASSLAVNSRNYEQYF
NA | NA | TRBJ2-1 | TRBV27 | 13 | TGTGCCAGCAGCCCTGGCCTCTACAATGAGCAGTTCTTC | CASSPGLYNEQFF
NA | NA | TRBJ1-1 | TRBV11-1 | 15 | TGTGCCAGCAGCCTACGGCCAGGGGAACTATTTGAAGCTTTCTTT | CASSLRPGELFEAFF
NA | TRBD1 | TRBJ2-7 | TRBV5-1 | 15 | TGCGCCAGCAGCATACAAACAGGGGGCCTCTACGAGCAGTACTTC | CASSIQTGGLYEQYF
NA | TRBD2 | TRBJ2-1 | TRBV6-5 | 14 | TGTGCCAGCAGACCACCGGGACTAGCGTTTGAGCAGTTCTTC | CASRPPGLAFEQFF
few | NA | TRBJ1-2 | TRBV6-6 | 13 | TGTGCCAGCAGTTACGTGATAGGGGATGGCTACACCTTC | CASSYVIGDGYTF
few | NA | TRBJ2-7 | TRBV27 | 11 | TGTGCCAGCAGCACAGGTTACGAGCAGTACTTC | CASSTGYEQYF
once | TRBD2 | TRBJ2-5 | TRBV19 | 18 | TGTGCCAGCCGCCCCCCCACTCGGCCTAGCGGGAGGGAAGAGACCCAGTACTTC | CASRPPTRPSGREETQYF
NA | NA | TRBJ2-2 | TRBV6-2/TRBV6-3 | 13 | TGTGCCAGCAGTTTCGGGATCACCGGGGAGCTGTTTTTT | CASSFGITGELFF
NA | NA | TRBJ1-1 | TRBV3-1/TRBV3-2 | 13 | TGTGCCAGCAGCCTCTTAGAGTACACTGAAGCTTTCTTT | CASSLLEYTEAFF
NA | NA | TRBJ1-1 | TRBV19 | 13 | TGTGCCAGCGATACAGGGTCGAGCACTGAAGCTTTCTTT | CASDTGSSTEAFF
NA | TRBD1 | TRBJ2-3 | TRBV27 | 17 | TGTGCCAGCAAACCCGGACAGGGGATCACAAAGCCAGATACGCAGTATTTT | CASKPGQGITKPDTQYF
NA | NA | TRBJ1-2 | TRBV6-4 | 16 | TGTGCCAGCAGTTTTCCACCTACGCGGGGCAGCTTGGGCTACACCTTC | CASSFPPTRGSLGYTF
NA | TRBD2 | TRBJ2-7 | TRBV6-5 | 12 | TGTGCCAGCAGTTACACGGGGGGGGAGCAGTACTTC | CASSYTGGEQYF
once | NA | TRBJ1-2 | TRBV27 | 13 | TGTGCCAGCAGTTTGGGGGGGTACTATGGCTACACCTTC | CASSLGGYYGYTF
NA | TRBD1 | TRBJ2-6 | TRBV30 | 16 | TGTGCCTCCTCTGCCTTCAGGGGGCCTGGGGCCAACGTCCTGACTTTC | CASSAFRGPGANVLTF
NA | TRBD1 | TRBJ1-1 | TRBV7-8 | 16 | TGTGCCAGCAGCCCGCAGGGGACAGCACATTCAACTGAAGCTTTCTTT | CASSPQGTAHSTEAFF
NA | TRBD1 | TRBJ1-2 | TRBV19 | 12 | TGTGCCAGTAAGGGACAGGGTAATGGCTACACCTTC | CASKGQGNGYTF
NA | TRBD1 | TRBJ1-3 | TRBV19 | 12 | TGTGCCAGTGGGGACAGTGGAAACACCATATATTTT | CASGDSGNTIYF
NA | TRBD1 | TRBJ1-2 | TRBV5-4 | 15 | TGTGCCAGCAGCAGGGCCGGACAGGAGTACTATGGCTACACCTTC | CASSRAGQEYYGYTF
NA | TRBD2 | TRBJ2-1 | TRBV12-3/TRBV12-4 | 12 | TGTGCCAGCAGTTTGAGCGGGAGGGAGCAGTTCTTC | CASSLSGREQFF
NA | NA | TRBJ1-2 | TRBV27 | 14 | TGTGCCAGCAGTCCCCGACAGACGTCCTATGGCTACACCTTC | CASSPRQTSYGYTF
NA | TRBD1 | TRBJ1-3 | TRBV4-1 | 16 | TGCGCCAGCAGCCCTTACGACAGGGGGCTGGGAAACACCATATATTTT | CASSPYDRGLGNTIYF
NA | TRBD1 | TRBJ1-1 | TRBV19 | 16 | TGTGCCAGTAGTCAAACCGACAGGGTTGGGAACACTGAAGCTTTCTTT | CASSQTDRVGNTEAFF
NA | NA | TRBJ1-1 | TRBV12-5 | 15 | TGTGCTAGTGGTTTGGTACTGGCCGGGGGAGTGGAAGCTTTCTTT | CASGLVLAGGVEAFF
NA | TRBD1 | TRBJ1-1 | TRBV7-6 | 16 | TGTGCCAGCAGCCTGACAGGGGTTCGGCGGAACACTGAAGCTTTCTTT | CASSLTGVRRNTEAFF
NA | NA | TRBJ1-1 | TRBV19 | 16 | TGTGCCAGTAGTATTTTGGCGGGACTATTGAACACTGAAGCTTTCTTT | CASSILAGLLNTEAFF
NA | TRBD1 | TRBJ1-5 | TRBV6-1 | 17 | TGTGCCAGCAGTGAGCGACAGGGCTATTATAGCAATCAGCCCCAGCATTTT | CASSERQGYYSNQPQHF
few | NA | TRBJ2-5 | TRBV7-8 | 13 | TGTGCCAGCAGCTTCGGGTTAAAAGAGACCCAGTACTTC | CASSFGLKETQYF
NA | TRBD1 | TRBJ1-5 | TRBV6-1 | 15 | TGTGCCAGCAGTGAGGCAGGGGGCCTCAATCAGCCCCAGCATTTT | CASSEAGGLNQPQHF
NA | TRBD1 | TRBJ2-7 | TRBV18 | 15 | TGTGCCAGCTCACCGAACCGGGACAGGACCGAAAACCAGTACTTC | CASSPNRDRTENQYF
NA | NA | TRBJ1-2 | TRBV7-9 | 15 | TGTGCCAGCAGCCCCGCGGCCTTGGCGGGCTATGGCTACACCTTC | CASSPAALAGYGYTF